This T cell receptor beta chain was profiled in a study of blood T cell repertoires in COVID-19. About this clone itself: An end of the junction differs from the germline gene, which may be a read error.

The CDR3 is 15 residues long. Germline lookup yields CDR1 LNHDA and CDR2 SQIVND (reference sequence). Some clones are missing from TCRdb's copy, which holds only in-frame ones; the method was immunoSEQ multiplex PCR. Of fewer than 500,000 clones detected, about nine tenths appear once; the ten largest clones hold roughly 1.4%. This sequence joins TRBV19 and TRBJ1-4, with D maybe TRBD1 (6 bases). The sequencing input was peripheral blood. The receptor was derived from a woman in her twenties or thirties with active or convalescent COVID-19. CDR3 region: CATSSGETGTEKLFF. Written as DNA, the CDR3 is TGTGCCACTAGTAGTGGTGAAACAGGGACCGAAAAACTGTTTTTT.